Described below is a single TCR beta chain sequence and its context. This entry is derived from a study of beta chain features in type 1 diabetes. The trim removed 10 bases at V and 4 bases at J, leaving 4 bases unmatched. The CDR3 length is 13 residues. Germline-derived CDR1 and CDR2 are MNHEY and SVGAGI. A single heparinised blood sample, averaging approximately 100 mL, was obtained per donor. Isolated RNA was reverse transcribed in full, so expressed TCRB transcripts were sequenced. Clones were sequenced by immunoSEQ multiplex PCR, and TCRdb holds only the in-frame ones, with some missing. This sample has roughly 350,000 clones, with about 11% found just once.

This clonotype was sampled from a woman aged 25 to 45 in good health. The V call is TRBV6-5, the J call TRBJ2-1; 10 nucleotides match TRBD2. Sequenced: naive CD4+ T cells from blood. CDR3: CATASGGYNEQFF. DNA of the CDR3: TGTGCCACAGCTAGCGGGGGATACAATGAGCAGTTCTTC.